The clone carrying this TCR beta chain was seen a single time. This record belongs to a study of blood T cell repertoires in COVID-19. Using immunoSEQ multiplex PCR, the repertoire was profiled, and TCRdb retains in-frame clones only, with some absent. The repertoire holds roughly 260,000 clones, around 87% seen once, with roughly 2.5% in the top ten. V shed 5 bases, J shed 4 bases, and the junction held 11 bases outside the gene matches. Germline CDR1 is LNHDA and CDR2 is SQIVND (reference sequence). The CDR3 consists of 16 residues. The sequencing sample was made of peripheral blood. The receptor comes from a woman between 50 and 59 years old with acute or convalescent COVID-19. The J gene is TRBJ1-1, the V gene TRBV19, with 9 positions matching TRBD1. The CDR3 region is CASSLLQGARTTEAFF. The CDR3, as DNA: TGTGCCAGTAGTCTATTACAGGGGGCGCGTACCACTGAAGCTTTCTTT.